This T cell receptor (beta chain) was identified during a study of T cell repertoires in cytomegalovirus infection. Study-level findings and limits: There were HLA-C-restricted CMV-specific TCR beta clonotypes dominating the ex vivo response.

TCRdb processed the reads anew with MiXCR; each CDR3 protein has one entry. The data contain about 770,000 distinct CDR3 sequences, 25% to 35% of them singletons. The CDR3 spans 16 residues. Germline V CDR1 and CDR2: LGHNA, YNFKEQ. V was clipped by 0 bases and J by 4 bases, with 13 bases between them. Only one count was recorded for this clonotype. Its antigen is unidentified. This material consisted of cultured CD8+ T cells from PBMCs, taken from culture after CMV antigen stimulation. This sequence originates from a human donor in good health (CMV status not recorded). Some clones in this sample may be carry-over from other donors' samples. The V call is TRBV4-2, the J call TRBJ2-1; D is uncertain. CDR3 in amino acids: CASSQDGGVGYNEQFF. The CDR3 coding sequence is TGTGCCAGCAGCCAAGATGGTGGGGTAGGGTACAATGAGCAGTTCTTC.